The present T cell receptor beta chain was sequenced within a study of blood T cell repertoires in COVID-19. Profiled with immunoSEQ multiplex PCR; TCRdb holds only in-frame clones, not every one. The sample gives about 360,000 clones, about 88% of which show up once; 2.5% to 3.5% is in the top ten. The CDR3 runs to 15 residues. Trimming stripped 0 bases from V and 0 bases from J, with 8 bases between. From germline, CDR1 is MGHRA and CDR2 YSYEKL. This clone has more than one count but fewer than ten. The sequencing input was peripheral blood. This clonotype originated in a human donor in a cohort sampled during active COVID-19. The chain employs TRBV4-1 and TRBJ1-2; D gene unclear. The CDR3 reads CASSQEFTANYGYTF. The CDR3 DNA follows: TGCGCCAGCAGCCAAGAATTTACGGCTAACTATGGCTACACCTTC.